This entry lists 26 T cell receptor beta chains sequenced from one sample in a study of T cells in Graves' hyperthyroidism and ophthalmopathy. RNA transcripts provided the source from which TCR beta CDR3 regions were amplified. Researchers ran a first-round RT-PCR on the TCR CDR3 using the HTBI primer set. TCRdb analysed the multiplex PCR reads with MiXCR anew, one entry per CDR3 protein. Of fewer than 650,000 distinct CDR3 sequences listed, under 15% are singletons. The sample comprised blood. These receptors all come from a woman aged 40 to 50 with Graves' ophthalmopathy.

This clonotype was recorded at least ten times. The rearrangement links TRBV27 to TRBJ1-1; a possible D gene is TRBD1 (6 bases). CDR1 is MNHEY, CDR2 SMNVEV, per germline (reference sequence). The CDR3 spans 13 residues. V was pared by 3 bases and J by 5 bases, with 10 bases between. CDR3 nucleotides: TGTGCCAGCAGTTTGTCTGGACAGACTGAAGCTTTCTTT. As protein: CASSLSGQTEAFF.

The table lists this clonotype with many counts. The chain joins TRBV28 to TRBJ2-2, with D perhaps TRBD1 (6 bases). The germline V gene has CDR1 MDHEN and CDR2 SYDVKM. This CDR3 comprises 14 residues. Trimming pared 5 bases from V and 1 base from J, leaving 8 bases between. The CDR3 DNA follows: TGTGCCAGCAGTGCGACAGGGAACACCGGGGAGCTGTTTTTT. Its translation: CASSATGNTGELFF.

This clonotype occurred many times. V gene TRBV7-3 combines with J gene TRBJ2-2, with 10 positions matching TRBD2. The CDR3 totals 15 residues. V lost 1 base and J lost 6; bases outside the gene matches: 2. Germline V gives CDR1 SGHTA, CDR2 FQGTGA. The DNA of the CDR3 is TGTGCCAGCAGCTTAATGGGACTAGCGTCCGGGGAGCTGTTTTTT. Residues: CASSLMGLASGELFF.

This clonotype was counted ten times or more. The V and J genes are TRBV29-1 and TRBJ2-7; D possibly matches TRBD1 or TRBD2 (5 bases each). Trimming stripped 4 bases from V and 2 bases from J, with 12 bases between. This CDR3 contains 13 residues. Per germline, CDR1 SQVTM and CDR2 ANQGSEA. The chain's CDR3 is CSVVGEVTYEQYF. The CDR3 nucleotides are TGCAGCGTTGTGGGGGAAGTAACCTACGAGCAGTACTTC.

A note on this clonotype: A much more abundant neighbour one base away suggests this may be a read error. This is likely a read error, given that the CDR3 carries no conserved phenylalanine or tryptophan at its end. This CDR3 reads CASSLLGSGWSGSETGELFS. For the CDR3, the DNA is TGTGCCAGCAGTTTGCTAGGGTCGGGTTGGAGCGGGAGCGAGACCGGGGAGCTGTTTTCT. The chain recombines TRBV28 with TRBJ2-2, with 8 nucleotides matching TRBD2. This CDR3 comprises 20 residues. Germline V CDR1 and CDR2: MDHEN, SYDVKM. The V and J ends lost 3 bases and 5 bases, in that order; junction bases with no gene match: 20.

This clonotype has a count of ten or more. The rearrangement uses TRBV6-2 or TRBV6-3 and TRBJ2-6; no clear D gene. The CDR3 is made up of 14 amino acids. Germline V CDR1 and CDR2: MNHEY, SVGEGT. V lost 7 bases to trimming and J lost 3 bases, with 10 bases between them. CDR3 sequence reads: CASTHRNGANVLTF. DNA for the CDR3: TGTGCCAGCACCCATAGGAATGGGGCCAACGTCCTGACTTTC.

There are many counts of this clonotype. The chain combines TRBV19 with TRBJ1-1, with 8 positions matching TRBD1. With 8 bases clipped from V and 5 bases from J, the junction kept 10 bases outside the gene matches. The V gene's germline CDR1 is LNHDA and CDR2 SQIVND (reference sequence). This CDR3 region has 14 residues. CDR3 DNA: TGTGCCAGTTCCGACAGGGGATACAGTACTGAAGCTTTCTTT. Its translation: CASSDRGYSTEAFF.

This CDR3 is CASKEVAGNSPLHF. The CDR3, as DNA: TGTGCCAGCAAAGAGGTAGCGGGAAATTCACCCCTCCACTTT. The V gene is TRBV6-4, the J gene TRBJ1-6; the D is unclear. CDR1 is MRHNA and CDR2 is SNTAGT in the germline V gene. The V and J ends lost 7 bases and 7 bases respectively, with 14 bases between them. The CDR3 extends over 14 amino acids.

The genes are TRBV18 and TRBJ2-2; 9 positions match TRBD2. The V gene end was trimmed by 4 bases and the J gene end by 4 bases; junction bases not matched to a gene: 4. The CDR3 loop spans 15 amino acids. Germline V gene lookup returns CDR1 KGHSH and CDR2 LQKENI. The DNA for the CDR3 is TGTGCCAGCTCACGACTAGCGGCGATCACCGGGGAGCTGTTTTTT. Its translation is CASSRLAAITGELFF. The full variable domain, with the rest looked up from reference TRBV18 and TRBJ2-2, is NAGVMQNPRHLVRRRGQEARLRCSPMKGHSHVYWYRQLPEEGLKFMVYLQKENIIDESGMPKERFSAEFPKEGPSILRIQQVVRGDSAAYFCASSRLAAITGELFFGEGSRLTVL.

The genes are TRBV20-1 and TRBJ2-2, with D hard to call. The V end lost 4 bases, the J end lost 0 bases, and 9 bases lay between the germline ends. Germline values: CDR1 DFQATT, CDR2 SNEGSKA (reference sequence). The CDR3 is 14 residues long. The CDR3 DNA follows: TGCAGTGCTAACTTAGTGACGAACACCGGGGAGCTGTTTTTT. Translation: CSANLVTNTGELFF.

As regards this clonotype: A much larger clone sits a single nucleotide away, making a read error possible. This sequence joins TRBV12-3 or TRBV12-4 and TRBJ2-2, with D possibly called TRBD1 or TRBD2 (5 bases each). Trimming shortened V by 2 bases and J by 3 bases, and 10 bases separated the two germline ends. This CDR3 has 15 residues. CDR3: CASSLWQGDTGELFF. CDR3 bases: TGTGCCAGCAGTTTATGGCAGGGAGACACCGGGGAGCTGTTTTTT.

There are many counts of this clonotype. The chain recombines TRBV19 with TRBJ1-1, with TRBD1 matching over 7 bases. Germline V gene data show CDR1 as LNHDA and CDR2 as SQIVND (reference sequence). After removal of 4 bases from V and 0 bases from J, the junction contained 8 bases not matched to a gene. The CDR3 totals 16 residues. CDR3 DNA: TGTGCCAGTAGTAGGGAAAACAGGGGCCTGAACACTGAAGCTTTCTTT. It yields the protein CASSRENRGLNTEAFF.

This clonotype was picked up many times. The genes are TRBV25-1 and TRBJ2-5; D gene uncertain. The germline V gene has CDR1 MGHDK and CDR2 SYGVNS. V lost 3 bases and J 1 base, leaving 9 bases between the germline ends. CDR3 length: 14 amino acids. CDR3 residues: CASSDGSFQETQYF. The CDR3 DNA is TGTGCCAGCAGTGATGGCAGCTTCCAAGAGACCCAGTACTTC. The whole variable domain, filled in from reference TRBV25-1 and TRBJ2-5, reads EADIYQTPRYLVIGTGKKITLECSQTMGHDKMYWYQQDPGMELHLIHYSYGVNSTEKGDLSSESTVSRIRTEHFPLTLESARPSHTSQYLCASSDGSFQETQYFGPGTRLLVL.

This clonotype was observed at least ten times. The chain uses TRBV2 and TRBJ2-5; the D gene is possibly TRBD1 (6 bases). The V end was cut by 0 bases, the J end by 0 bases, with 17 bases between. The germline V gene encodes CDR1 SNHLY and CDR2 FYNNEI. The CDR3 sequence is 18 residues long. DNA of the CDR3: TGTGCCAGCAGTGAAGCCAGAATGGGCAGGGGACACCAAGAGACCCAGTACTTC. Protein sequence: CASSEARMGRGHQETQYF.

This clonotype was found many times. The rearrangement joins TRBV20-1 to TRBJ2-2; D gene uncertain. Germline-derived CDR1 and CDR2 are DFQATT and SNEGSKA (reference sequence). The CDR3 runs 11 residues. The V end was cut by 4 bases, the J end by 7 bases, with 7 bases between. DNA of the CDR3: TGCAGTGCTATCTCGGGCGGGGAGCTGTTTTTT. Protein: CSAISGGELFF.

This clonotype was detected ten times or more. J is TRBJ1-5 and V is TRBV28; 7 nucleotides line up with TRBD1. This CDR3 contains 15 residues. The V gene end was trimmed by 7 bases and the J gene end by 3 bases; junction bases not matched to a gene: 9. Germline V gene data show CDR1 as MDHEN and CDR2 as SYDVKM. The CDR3 sequence: CASKGDRPFNQPQHF. The DNA of the CDR3 is TGTGCCAGCAAAGGGGACAGACCGTTCAATCAGCCCCAGCATTTT.

This clonotype was observed at least ten times. This chain links TRBV9 with TRBJ1-1, with D possibly being TRBD1 (5 bases). Trimming shortened V by 3 bases and J by 2 bases, and 14 bases separated the two germline ends. The CDR3 extends over 15 amino acids. The germline CDR1 and CDR2 sequences are SGDLS and YYNGEE. The CDR3 DNA is TGTGCCAGCAGCGAATCCGGGACTGCCAACACTGAAGCTTTCTTT. Translating it yields CASSESGTANTEAFF.

The chain recombines TRBV28 with TRBJ2-5; a possible D gene is TRBD2 (6 bases). V lost 8 bases, J lost 1 base, and 20 bases lay in between. CDR1 is MDHEN and CDR2 is SYDVKM in the germline V gene. The CDR3 is 16 residues long. The CDR3 spells CASGSRDGSPQETQYF. The DNA for the CDR3 is TGTGCCAGCGGTAGCCGGGACGGGAGCCCCCAAGAGACCCAGTACTTC. The full variable domain, rest sourced from reference TRBV28 and TRBJ2-5, is DVKVTQSSRYLVKRTGEKVFLECVQDMDHENMFWYRQDPGLGLRLIYFSYDVKMKEKGDIPEGYSVSREKKERFSLILESASTNQTSMYLCASGSRDGSPQETQYFGPGTRLLVL.

This clonotype was seen ten or more times. This rearrangement joins TRBV6-2 or TRBV6-3 to TRBJ1-2; the D is unclear. Germline CDR1 and CDR2: MNHEY and SVGEGT. V lost 9 bases to trimming and J lost 2 bases, with 13 bases between them. The CDR3 contains 13 residues. CDR3: CASEDSGNYGYTF. DNA for the CDR3: TGTGCCAGTGAGGATTCAGGAAACTATGGCTACACCTTC.

This clonotype has at least ten counts. The V call is TRBV10-3, the J call TRBJ2-2, with D uncertain. Trimming took off 6 bases at V and 3 bases at J, with 14 bases between the two ends. Looked up from germline, CDR1 is ENHRY and CDR2 is SYGVKD. This CDR3 spans 15 amino acids. CDR3 DNA: TGTGCCATCAGAGATCCCCAGCGCTACACCGGGGAGCTGTTTTTT. The encoded protein is CAIRDPQRYTGELFF.

The chain is built from TRBV7-2 and TRBJ2-5, with a weak D call TRBD2 (6 bases). The CDR3 is 13 residues long. CDR1 SGHTA and CDR2 FQGNSA come from the germline V gene. CDR3 residues: CAIAEMYQETQYF. The CDR3 DNA follows: TGTGCTATAGCGGAGATGTACCAAGAGACCCAGTACTTC.

This clonotype has a count of ten or more. The CDR3 nucleotides are TGTGCCAGCACTATGACAGGGCAGACCTACGAGCAGTACTTC. Translated: CASTMTGQTYEQYF. V is TRBV6-2 or TRBV6-3 and J is TRBJ2-7, with TRBD1 matching 7 bases. The ends lost 7 bases at V and 2 bases at J; junction bases unmatched: 8. CDR1 MNHEY and CDR2 SVGEGT come from the germline V gene. CDR3 length equals 14 residues.

The chain couples TRBV6-2 or TRBV6-3 to TRBJ2-5; TRBD1 matches 8 bases. V was clipped by 5 bases and J by 1 base; unmatched bases: 6. Germline V gene lookup returns CDR1 MNHEY and CDR2 SVGEGT. The CDR3 spans 15 residues. CDR3 region: CASSNGQGPQETQYF. The CDR3 DNA reads as TGTGCCAGCAGTAACGGACAGGGACCCCAAGAGACCCAGTACTTC.

Many counts were recorded for this clonotype. The rearrangement joins TRBV11-3 to TRBJ2-2; 7 positions agree with TRBD2. Germline CDR1 SGHNT, CDR2 YENEEA. V dropped 10 bases and J dropped 1; count of bases not matched to a gene: 3. The CDR3 length is 13 residues. This chain's CDR3 is CAIIAGNTGELFF. The CDR3 bases are TGTGCCATCATAGCGGGGAACACCGGGGAGCTGTTTTTT.

This clonotype has ten or more counts. V usage is TRBV6-5 and J usage is TRBJ1-1, with a tentative D call TRBD1 (6 bases). CDR3 length: 16 residues. Germline V lookup: CDR1 MNHEY, CDR2 SVGAGI. V was pared by 0 bases and J by 3 bases, with 14 bases between. Here the CDR3 DNA reads TGTGCCAGCAGTTACTCCCGGACAGTCGGGGACACTGAAGCTTTCTTT. It specifies CASSYSRTVGDTEAFF.

There are a few counts of this clonotype. V and J are TRBV20-1 and TRBJ2-5; 10 nucleotides line up with TRBD2. The CDR3 contains 15 residues. Trimming at V came to 0 bases and at J to 3 bases, leaving 4 bases not matched to a gene. CDR1 is DFQATT, CDR2 SNEGSKA, per germline (reference sequence). The CDR3 is CSAREGTSDKETQYF. CDR3 in DNA: TGCAGTGCTAGAGAGGGGACTAGCGACAAAGAGACCCAGTACTTC.